Sequencing of this T cell receptor (beta chain) was carried out in a study of cytomegalovirus exposure and HLA in healthy donors. Across the study: Prior work identified more than 90 million unique TCR beta sequences in 150 million to 200 million T cells.

As concerns this clone: Its specificity is unknown.

V was cut by 3 bases and J by 6 bases, with 9 bases left in between. From germline, CDR1 is MDHEN and CDR2 SYDVKM. CDR3 length: 13 amino acids. Study-level findings and limits: The study carried out a later analysis of TCR beta sequences. It associated some 17,000 of them with specific HLA alleles at a false discovery rate of 0.05. An analysis done earlier found most TCR beta V segments productive about 90% or about 30% of the time.

Primers: 60 Vbeta forward and 13 Jbeta reverse. This table comes from immunoSEQ multiplex PCR, and its TCRdb copy is limited to in-frame clones, with some not included. The repertoire has approximately 150,000 clones, 70% to 85% of them found once; the top ten carry 1.5% to 2.5%. Input material: PBMCs. The V and J genes are TRBV28 and TRBJ1-5; unclear D gene. The receptor comes from a woman aged 35 to 49 in good health and CMV-seronegative. This CDR3 reads CASSFAGGQPQHF. The CDR3 nucleotides are TGTGCCAGCAGTTTTGCAGGTGGTCAGCCCCAGCATTTT.